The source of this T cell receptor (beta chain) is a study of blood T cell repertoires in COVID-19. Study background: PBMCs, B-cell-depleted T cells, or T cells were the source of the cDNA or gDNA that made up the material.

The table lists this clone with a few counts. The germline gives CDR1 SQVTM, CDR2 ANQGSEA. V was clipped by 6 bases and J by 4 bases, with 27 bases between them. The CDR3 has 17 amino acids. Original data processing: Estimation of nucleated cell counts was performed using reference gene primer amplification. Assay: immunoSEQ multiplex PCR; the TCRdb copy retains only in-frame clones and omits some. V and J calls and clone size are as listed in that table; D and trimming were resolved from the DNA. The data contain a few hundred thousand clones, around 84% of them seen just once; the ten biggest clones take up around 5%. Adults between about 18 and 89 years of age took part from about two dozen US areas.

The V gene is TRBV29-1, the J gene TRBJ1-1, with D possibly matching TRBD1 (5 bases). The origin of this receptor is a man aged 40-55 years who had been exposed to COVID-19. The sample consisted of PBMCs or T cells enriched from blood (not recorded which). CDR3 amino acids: CSVQRSWGLREVTEAFF. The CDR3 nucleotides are TGCAGCGTCCAAAGGTCCTGGGGACTACGAGAGGTCACTGAAGCTTTCTTT.